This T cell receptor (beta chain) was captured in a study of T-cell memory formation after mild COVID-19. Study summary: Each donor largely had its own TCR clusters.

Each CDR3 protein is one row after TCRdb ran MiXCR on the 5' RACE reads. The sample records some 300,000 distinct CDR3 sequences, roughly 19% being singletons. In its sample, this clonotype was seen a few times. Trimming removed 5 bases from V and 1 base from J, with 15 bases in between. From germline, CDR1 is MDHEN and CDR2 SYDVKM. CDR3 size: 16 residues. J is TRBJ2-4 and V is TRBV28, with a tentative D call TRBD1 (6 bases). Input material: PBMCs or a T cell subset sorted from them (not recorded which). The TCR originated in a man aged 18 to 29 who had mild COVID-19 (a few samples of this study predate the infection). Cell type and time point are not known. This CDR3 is CASSPRTVRAKNIQYF. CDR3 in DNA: TGTGCCAGCAGTCCACGGACAGTAAGGGCCAAAAACATTCAGTACTTC.